Listed here is a single T cell receptor (beta chain). Its antigen remains unidentified. RNA was isolated and reverse transcribed to cDNA, the sequencing template. TCRdb's copy holds only in-frame clones and misses some; the assay was immunoSEQ multiplex PCR. This sample has about 180,000 clones, with about 70% found just once. The data were obtained in a study of CD8+ T cells in alopecia areata. Study information: Those patients who were treated received oral tofacitinib, which was given at 5 to 10 mg twice daily for moderate-to-severe alopecia areata. General study points: Mice showed TCR sharing more clearly than patients did, possibly owing to HLA.

The CDR3 totals 11 residues. Germline V CDR1 and CDR2: LNHDA, SQIVND (reference sequence). The V gene lost 3 bases and the J gene lost 4 bases, with 3 bases spanning the gap. Researchers gathered lesional scalp punch biopsies and peripheral blood from patients with alopecia areata. This TCR was recovered from a human donor with alopecia areata. The chain employs TRBV19 and TRBJ2-5; no clear D. Sample: CD8+ T cells sorted from blood, taken at week 0. CDR3 DNA sequence: TGTGCCAGTAGTATGGGAGAGACCCAGTACTTC. Amino acid sequence: CASSMGETQYF.